This T cell receptor (beta chain) comes out of a study of CD8 T cells in Susac syndrome. Sequencing of TCR beta drew on CD8+ and CD4+ T cells from blood. Healthy donors formed controls matched for age and sex. Negative magnetic isolation gave CD8+ and CD4+ cells; FACS enriched CD8+ TEMRA. A single count supports this clonotype. Reverse transcription used about 0.5 to 1 ug RNA and random hexamers. By means of immunoSEQ multiplex PCR, TCR beta CDR3 spanning 54 Vbeta and 13 Jbeta underwent amplification. MiXCR, run by TCRdb on the immunoSEQ multiplex PCR reads, gives a single entry per CDR3 protein. The sample consists of nearly 70,000 distinct CDR3 sequences, 95% of them appearing once. V shed 4 bases and J 6 bases; nucleotides not matched to a gene: 9. Germline V CDR1 and CDR2: SGDLS, YYNGEE. The CDR3 is 16 residues long.

The chain carries TRBV9 and TRBJ2-5; 13 bases are shared with TRBD2. This sequence originates from a human donor in good health. Sequencing used CD8+ T cells from PBMCs. The CDR3 DNA reads as TGTGCCAGCAGCCCCGAAGGGACTAGCGGGATGAAGACCCAGTACTTC. Protein product: CASSPEGTSGMKTQYF.